These T cell receptor beta chains were read from a single sample in a study of shared clonotypes between healthy human individuals. Libraries were prepared by immunoSEQ multiplex PCR; TCRdb keeps only in-frame clonotypes and omits some of them. The data contain 2 million to 2.5 million clones, 85% to 95% of them singletons. Specimen: naive CD8+ T cells sorted from blood. Receptor source: a man aged 18 to 30 in good health. Both conserved end residues are trimmed from each CDR3.

V gene	J gene	CDR3 protein
TRBV4-3	TRBJ1-4	ASSHSTATNEKLF
TRBV6-1	TRBJ2-5	ASVGGYQETQY
TRBV7-9	TRBJ2-1	ASSPGQPNEQF
TRBV10-2	TRBJ2-1	ASSEVGGPTYNEQF
TRBV27	TRBJ2-3	ASSSLGLSTDTQY
TRBV6-1	TRBJ2-1	ASSELAGGIVSEQF
TRBV13	TRBJ2-3	ASSLRLAGFRDTQY
TRBV7-2	TRBJ2-2	ASSLGQGVPGSGELF
TRBV13	TRBJ2-1	ASSLKAGAGFGVNYNEQF
TRBV7-2	TRBJ2-3	ASSSGGDWADTQY
TRBV7-2	TRBJ2-7	ASSLAPGGGGHEQY
TRBV7-9	TRBJ2-2	ASSVPRGSNTGELF
TRBV28	TRBJ1-6	ASSSPSGSARSYNSPLH
TRBV7-3	TRBJ2-7	ASSLTGTGESYEQY
TRBV4-1	TRBJ1-1	ASSLTGQGGSAEAF
TRBV7-2	TRBJ2-7	ASSLDDRLGYEQY
TRBV7-9	TRBJ2-7	ASTPPPREEQY
TRBV27	TRBJ2-6	ASSLGNGAGANVLT
TRBV7-9	TRBJ1-1	ASSPRDTDTEAF
TRBV4-1	TRBJ2-1	ASSQASGNEQF
TRBV29-1	TRBJ2-5	SVEVRGSMRETQY
TRBV29-1	TRBJ2-7	SVAGPVTYEQY
TRBV5-1	TRBJ2-7	ASSIGQGRGEQY
TRBV7-9	TRBJ2-2	ASSLEAGVDGELF
TRBV7-8	TRBJ2-5	ASSLGWAGGLQETQY
TRBV6-6	TRBJ2-3	ASSWVLTDTQY